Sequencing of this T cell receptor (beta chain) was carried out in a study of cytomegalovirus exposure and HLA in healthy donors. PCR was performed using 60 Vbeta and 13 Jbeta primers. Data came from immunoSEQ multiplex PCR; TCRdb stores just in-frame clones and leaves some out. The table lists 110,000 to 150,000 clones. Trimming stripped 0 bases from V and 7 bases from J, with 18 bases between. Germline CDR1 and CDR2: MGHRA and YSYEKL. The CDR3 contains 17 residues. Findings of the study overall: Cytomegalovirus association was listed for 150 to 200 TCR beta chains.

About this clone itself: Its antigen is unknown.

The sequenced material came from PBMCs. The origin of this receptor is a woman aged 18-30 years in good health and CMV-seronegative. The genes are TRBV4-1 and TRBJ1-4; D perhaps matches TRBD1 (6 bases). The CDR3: CASSQDSIHRDPEKLFF. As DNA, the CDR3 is TGCGCCAGCAGCCAAGATAGTATCCACAGGGACCCTGAAAAACTGTTTTTT.